The 9 T cell receptor beta chains in this list originate from one sample, sequenced in a study of breast tumors, draining lymph nodes, adjacent tissues. Each CDR3 protein is one row after TCRdb ran MiXCR on the multiplex PCR reads. The sample records about 200,000 distinct CDR3 sequences, approximately 33% being singletons. Axillary draining lymph nodes of breast cancer patients supplied the node samples. The sample taken for sequencing was axillary lymph node tissue. These receptors all stem from a female donor with breast cancer. Some clones in this sample may be carry-over from other donors' samples.

This clonotype was counted a few times. V and J are TRBV20-1 and TRBJ2-5; 9 bases match TRBD1. Per the germline V gene, CDR1 is DFQATT and CDR2 is SNEGSKA (reference sequence). The CDR3 has 14 amino acids. J gave up 1 base and V 7 bases, and 7 bases lay outside the gene matches. The CDR3 sequence: CSVGQGLGQETQYF. The CDR3 coding sequence is TGCAGTGTAGGACAGGGGCTGGGCCAAGAGACCCAGTACTTC.

This clonotype was seen ten or more times. The V call is TRBV3-1, the J call TRBJ2-7; D ambiguous. This CDR3 region has 14 residues. Germline lookup yields CDR1 LGHDT and CDR2 YNNKEL (reference sequence). The ends were cut back, 1 base at V and 2 bases at J, with 9 bases in the middle. CDR3 in DNA: TGTGCCAGCAGCCAAGTTATAGGCACCTACGAGCAGTACTTC. Translated: CASSQVIGTYEQYF.

The sample holds many counts of this clonotype. The chain has TRBV5-1 and TRBJ2-1, with TRBD2 identical over 8 bases. This CDR3 is built from 17 residues. Germline lookup yields CDR1 SGHRS and CDR2 YFSETQ. Trimming removed 2 bases from V and 12 bases from J; junction bases left unmatched: 19. CDR3 sequence: CASSFGAGEREGSGQFF. CDR3 nucleotide sequence: TGCGCCAGCAGCTTTGGAGCGGGAGAACGAGAGGGAAGCGGGCAGTTCTTC.

The CDR3 loop is CASSARDPRLSPLYF. In DNA, the CDR3 is TGTGCCAGCAGTGCTAGAGACCCCAGACTCTCCCCGCTATACTTC. The chain links TRBV5-4 to TRBJ2-7; no clear D gene. Trimming took 5 bases from V and 13 from J, leaving 28 bases between them. Germline V CDR1 and CDR2: SGHNT, YYREEE (reference sequence). This CDR3 spans 15 amino acids.

This clonotype was counted only a few times. This may arise from a read error, as a much more abundant clone is one base away. The rearrangement links TRBV25-1 to TRBJ2-1; 9 bases match TRBD1. The CDR3 is made up of 13 amino acids. CDR1 and CDR2 (germline): MGHDK, SYGVNS. The junction had 2 bases not matched to a gene; V was cut back by 3 bases and J by 8 bases. This CDR3 reads CASSETGGDEQFF. CDR3 nucleotides: TGTGCCAGCAGTGAGACAGGGGGAGATGAGCAGTTCTTC.

This clonotype was seen at least ten times. The chain couples TRBV20-1 to TRBJ1-6, with D uncertain. Per germline, CDR1 DFQATT and CDR2 SNEGSKA (reference sequence). CDR3 length: 13 amino acids. With 6 bases removed from V and 12 bases from J, the gap between germline ends came to 18 bases. CDR3 DNA: TGCAGTGCCACCGAAGGAGGTCTAGGACCCCTCCACTTT. Translation: CSATEGGLGPLHF.

The V and J genes are TRBV12-3 or TRBV12-4 and TRBJ2-3; 15 bases are shared with TRBD2. The V gene end was trimmed by 3 bases and the J gene end by 5 bases; junction bases not matched to a gene: 3. The CDR3 spans 16 residues. For the CDR3, the DNA is TGTGCCAGCAGTTTCGCGGGACTAGCGGGAGGAGATACGCAGTATTTT. Protein: CASSFAGLAGGDTQYF.

The chain has TRBV7-3 and TRBJ1-2; TRBD1 matches 9 bases. In germline, CDR1 is SGHTA, CDR2 FQGTGA. This CDR3 region has 12 residues. With V trimmed by 11 bases and J by 7 bases, 8 bases remained unmatched. CDR3 sequence: CAWSGTGLGYTF. The CDR3 region has the DNA TGTGCCTGGAGCGGGACAGGGCTTGGCTACACCTTC.

The CDR3 reads CATSDPNRGRGNYGYTF. The CDR3, as DNA: TGTGCCACCAGTGACCCGAACAGGGGGCGAGGTAACTATGGCTACACCTTC. The chain recombines TRBV24-1 with TRBJ1-2; 9 nucleotides line up with TRBD1. The V and J ends lost 4 bases and 1 base, in that order; junction bases with no gene match: 9. Germline CDR1 is KGHDR and CDR2 is SFDVKD. The CDR3 is 17 residues long.